These 25 T cell receptor beta chains were sequenced from one sample in a study of T cells of healthy individuals. TCRdb reprocessed the 5' RACE reads with MiXCR, giving one entry per CDR3 protein. The data contain about 96,000 distinct CDR3 sequences, 15% to 20% of them singletons. The source of these receptors is a human donor in good health.

V is TRBV2 and J is TRBJ2-7; no definite D call. This CDR3 is 14 amino acids long. Trimming pared 3 bases from V and 5 bases from J, leaving 14 bases between. CDR1 and CDR2 from the germline V gene are SNHLY and FYNNEI. The CDR3 nucleotides read TGTGCCAGCAGTGAGTCCCGAACAGCTAACGAGCAGTACTTC. Its protein is CASSESRTANEQYF.

This clonotype was counted at least ten times. This chain joins TRBV29-1 and TRBJ1-2; D is possibly TRBD1 (5 bases). Trimming cost V 5 bases and J 8 bases, with 30 bases left between them. CDR1 and CDR2 (germline): SQVTM, ANQGSEA. The CDR3 contains 17 residues. The CDR3 sequence is CSVWEPHSGTWLAGYTF. DNA of the CDR3: TGCAGCGTTTGGGAACCCCATAGCGGGACCTGGCTAGCCGGCTACACCTTC.

This clonotype turned up a few times. Likely a read error: the CDR3 ends without its conserved phenylalanine or tryptophan. V usage is TRBV20-1 and J usage is TRBJ2-4; no clear D. The CDR3 spans 15 residues. Germline loops: CDR1 DFQATT, CDR2 SNEGSKA (reference sequence). Trimming cost V 0 bases and J 0 bases, with 9 bases left between them. CDR3: CSARDDGKAKNIQYL. Here the CDR3 DNA reads TGCAGTGCTAGAGACGACGGAAAAGCCAAAAACATTCAGTACTTA.

This clonotype appeared a few times. This chain uses TRBV19 with TRBJ1-3; D is unresolved. The CDR3 has 16 amino acids. In germline, CDR1 is LNHDA, CDR2 SQIVND (reference sequence). The germline V and J ends were trimmed by 3 bases and 0 bases, with 12 bases remaining between them. The CDR3 DNA is TGTGCCAGTAGTATGGAGTTGGCCTACTCTGGAAACACCATATATTTT. This codes for CASSMELAYSGNTIYF.

The chain carries TRBV7-3 and TRBJ1-1, with 7 positions matching TRBD1. Germline lookup yields CDR1 SGHTA and CDR2 FQGTGA. J was trimmed by 5 bases and V by 4 bases; bases with no gene match: 4. The CDR3 covers 13 residues. The CDR3 loop reads CASSSQQGTEAFF. The CDR3 DNA follows: TGTGCCAGCAGCTCCCAACAGGGGACTGAAGCTTTCTTT.

This clonotype was seen a few times. The chain combines TRBV19 with TRBJ1-1; 8 positions agree with TRBD1. The CDR3 sequence is 13 residues long. CDR1 and CDR2 from the germline V gene are LNHDA and SQIVND (reference sequence). V gave up 7 bases and J gave up 3 bases; unmatched junction bases: 4. CDR3 sequence (DNA): TGTGCCAGTAACGGACAGGGCCACACTGAAGCTTTCTTT. It yields the protein CASNGQGHTEAFF. Based on the CDR3 plus reference TRBV19 and TRBJ1-1, the full variable domain is DGGITQSPKYLFRKEGQNVTLSCEQNLNHDAMYWYRQDPGQGLRLIYYSQIVNDFQKGDIAEGYSVSREKKESFPLTVTSAQKNPTAFYLCASNGQGHTEAFFGQGTRLTVV.

This clonotype turned up a few times. The CDR3 spells CASSVAFWNTEAFF. CDR3 nucleotides: TGTGCCAGCAGCGTAGCTTTTTGGAACACTGAAGCTTTCTTT. This sequence joins TRBV9 and TRBJ1-1; D not certain. V gave up 0 bases and J gave up 1 base, with 7 bases separating them. CDR3 size: 14 residues. Germline CDR1 SGDLS, CDR2 YYNGEE.

The chain is built from TRBV19 and TRBJ2-1; TRBD1 is a possible D gene (5 bases). Germline loops: CDR1 LNHDA, CDR2 SQIVND (reference sequence). This CDR3 contains 14 residues. The ends were cut back, 2 bases at V and 5 bases at J, with 10 bases in the middle. CDR3 nucleotides: TGTGCCAGTAGTATACGGCAGGGCCACAATGAGCAGTTCTTC. Translation gives CASSIRQGHNEQFF. Full variable domain (missing parts from reference TRBV19 and TRBJ2-1): DGGITQSPKYLFRKEGQNVTLSCEQNLNHDAMYWYRQDPGQGLRLIYYSQIVNDFQKGDIAEGYSVSREKKESFPLTVTSAQKNPTAFYLCASSIRQGHNEQFFGPGTRLTVL.

This clonotype was recorded at least ten times. This sequence joins TRBV15 and TRBJ2-7, with 8 bases lining up with TRBD1. Germline V CDR1 and CDR2: LNHNV, YYDKDF (reference sequence). CDR3 length: 17 amino acids. J was trimmed by 1 base and V by 1 base; bases with no gene match: 9. This chain's CDR3 is CATSRGQGSLLSYEQYF. For the CDR3, the DNA is TGTGCCACCAGCAGAGGACAGGGGTCCCTATTGTCCTACGAGCAGTACTTC.

The gene calls are TRBV7-8 and TRBJ1-1; 11 nucleotides agree with TRBD1. V was clipped by 3 bases and J by 5 bases; unmatched bases: 5. The length of the CDR3 is 15 residues. Germline V lookup: CDR1 SGHVS, CDR2 FQNEAQ. The CDR3 protein is CASSLGTGGETEAFF. The CDR3, as DNA: TGTGCCAGCAGCTTGGGGACAGGGGGGGAAACTGAAGCTTTCTTT.

The chain is built from TRBV20-1 and TRBJ2-5, with D possibly TRBD1 on 5 matching bases. V lost 5 bases and J lost 3, with 13 bases in between. CDR1 is DFQATT, CDR2 SNEGSKA, per germline (reference sequence). The length of the CDR3 is 13 residues. The CDR3 loop reads CSASDTWEETQYF. In nucleotides, the CDR3 is TGCAGTGCTTCGGACACTTGGGAAGAGACCCAGTACTTC.

V gene TRBV7-2 combines with J gene TRBJ2-3; 8 bases match TRBD2. The CDR3 sequence is 14 residues long. V shed 9 bases and J 8 bases; nucleotides not matched to a gene: 13. Germline loops: CDR1 SGHTA, CDR2 FQGNSA. The CDR3 DNA follows: TGTGCCAGGTATCGGGGGGGGGGCCAGGGTACGCAGTATTTT. It translates to CARYRGGGQGTQYF.

The sample holds many counts of this clonotype. The chain uses TRBV24-1 and TRBJ2-5, with no clear D. From germline, CDR1 is KGHDR and CDR2 SFDVKD. The V end lost 3 bases, the J end lost 10 bases, and 20 bases lay between the germline ends. The CDR3 length is 15 residues. Written as DNA, the CDR3 is TGTGCCACCAGTGATGACCGCTCGGGCCTGAGAGGCCAGTACTTC. It codes for CATSDDRSGLRGQYF.

This clonotype was recorded a few times. V is TRBV5-1 and J is TRBJ2-7; D is possibly TRBD1 or TRBD2 (5 bases each). V shed 2 bases and J shed 4 bases, with 19 bases lying between them. This CDR3 region has 16 residues. From germline, CDR1 is SGHRS and CDR2 YFSETQ. CDR3 sequence: CASSLTTGTKTYEQYF. The CDR3 nucleotides are TGCGCCAGCAGCTTAACGACCGGGACCAAAACATACGAGCAGTACTTC.

The rearrangement links TRBV5-6 to TRBJ1-5; D not resolved. The germline V gene encodes CDR1 SGHDT and CDR2 YYEEEE. V was clipped by 3 bases and J by 7 bases, with 29 bases between them. This CDR3 is built from 19 residues. The chain's CDR3 is CASSSSSVGSVIVNQPQHF. CDR3 in DNA: TGTGCCAGCAGCTCGTCTTCAGTGGGATCGGTGATAGTAAACCAGCCCCAGCATTTT.

This clonotype has a handful of counts. The genes are TRBV7-2 and TRBJ2-7, with 9 nucleotides matching TRBD1. The CDR3 has 14 amino acids. Germline V gene data show CDR1 as SGHTA and CDR2 as FQGNSA. The ends lost 6 bases at V and 4 bases at J; junction bases unmatched: 7. This CDR3 reads CASSAGTGIYEQYF. The DNA of the CDR3 is TGTGCCAGCAGTGCTGGGACAGGGATATACGAGCAGTACTTC.

This clonotype was seen a few times. V and J are TRBV20-1 and TRBJ2-7; possibly TRBD2 for D (6 bases). The CDR3 spans 13 residues. The ends were cut back, 7 bases at V and 4 bases at J, with 17 bases in the middle. CDR1 and CDR2 (germline): DFQATT, SNEGSKA (reference sequence). CDR3 DNA sequence: TGCAGTGTAAACGGGAGAGGGATGTACGAGCAGTACTTC. It translates to CSVNGRGMYEQYF.

The CDR3 region is CASSSSGNQPQHF. The CDR3 nucleotides read TGTGCCAGCAGCTCAAGTGGCAATCAGCCCCAGCATTTT. The chain links TRBV6-4 to TRBJ1-5; D unresolved. Germline assignment: CDR1 MRHNA and CDR2 SNTAGT. The CDR3 sequence is 13 residues long. V was cut by 6 bases and J by 2 bases, with 8 bases left in between.

This clonotype was picked up many times. The chain joins TRBV19 to TRBJ1-6, with D perhaps TRBD1 (5 bases). Germline V lookup: CDR1 LNHDA, CDR2 SQIVND (reference sequence). This CDR3 is 15 amino acids long. Trimming stripped 1 base from V and 13 bases from J, with 17 bases between. CDR3 sequence: CASSIGGTPVQPLHF. The DNA of the CDR3 is TGTGCCAGTAGTATAGGCGGGACGCCAGTCCAGCCCCTCCACTTT.

This clonotype occurred a few times. The CDR3 loop is CASSQDLAGVEQFF. In nucleotides, the CDR3 is TGCGCCAGCAGCCAAGATTTGGCGGGAGTTGAGCAGTTCTTC. The V and J genes are TRBV4-3 and TRBJ2-1, with TRBD2 identical over 7 bases. V trimming: 0 bases; J trimming: 9 bases; junction bases outside the gene matches: 5. CDR1 and CDR2 from the germline V gene are LGHNA and YSLEER. This CDR3 comprises 14 residues.

The chain has TRBV29-1 and TRBJ2-7, with 13 bases identical to TRBD2. Unmatched junction bases numbered 6, after V lost 2 bases and J lost 5 bases. In germline, CDR1 is SQVTM, CDR2 ANQGSEA. CDR3 size: 15 residues. DNA of the CDR3: TGCAGCGTTGAATCTAAGGGGACTAGCGGGGACGAGCAGTACTTC. Encoded protein: CSVESKGTSGDEQYF.

The table lists this clonotype with many counts. The chain joins TRBV20-1 to TRBJ2-7, with D perhaps matching TRBD2 (5 bases). The CDR3 covers 14 residues. CDR1 is DFQATT and CDR2 is SNEGSKA in the germline V gene (reference sequence). The V gene lost 3 bases and the J gene lost 0 bases, with 12 bases spanning the gap. CDR3 region: CSARSGGGSYEQYF. In DNA, the CDR3 is TGCAGTGCTAGGTCCGGTGGAGGCTCCTACGAGCAGTACTTC.

This clonotype was seen a handful of times. The rearrangement joins TRBV3-1 to TRBJ2-7, with 8 bases fitting TRBD2. Trimming cost V 1 base and J 12 bases; bases outside gene matches: 5. The CDR3 covers 12 residues. The germline CDR1 and CDR2 sequences are LGHDT and YNNKEL (reference sequence). The CDR3 sequence: CASSQGTSGTYF. CDR3 nucleotides: TGTGCCAGCAGCCAAGGAACTAGCGGTACGTACTTC.

This clonotype was detected a few times. The chain employs TRBV20-1 and TRBJ2-2, with D perhaps TRBD1 or TRBD2 (5 bases each). Looked up from germline, CDR1 is DFQATT and CDR2 is SNEGSKA (reference sequence). V was shortened by 1 base and J by 10 bases, with 19 bases between the two germline ends. The CDR3 runs 15 residues. The CDR3 loop reads CSARVSGTIKEELFF. CDR3 DNA: TGCAGTGCTAGAGTATCCGGGACGATAAAGGAGGAGCTGTTTTTT.

The chain links TRBV4-3 to TRBJ2-3; 7 bases line up with TRBD1. Germline V gene sequence: CDR1 LGHNA, CDR2 YSLEER. V lost 1 base and J lost 4; bases outside the gene matches: 14. This CDR3 contains 18 residues. CDR3 loop: CASSQGPGTARGADTQYF. As DNA, the CDR3 is TGCGCCAGCAGCCAAGGTCCCGGGACAGCGAGGGGTGCAGATACGCAGTATTTT.